Each of the 8 T cell receptor beta chains below was sequenced from the same sample in a study of identical twins. MiXCR, run by TCRdb on the 5' RACE reads, gives a single entry per CDR3 protein. The sample has hundreds of thousands of distinct CDR3 sequences; more than 8% are singletons. Separately, the same data were catalogued under a study of yellow fever vaccine responses in identical twins.

Material: CD8+ T cells sorted from blood. The receptor set was obtained from a woman aged 18-29 years in good health.

This clonotype was counted many times. The rearrangement links TRBV15 to TRBJ1-1; D ambiguous. Per germline, CDR1 LNHNV and CDR2 YYDKDF (reference sequence). This CDR3 spans 13 amino acids. V lost 5 bases to trimming and J lost 13 bases, with 20 bases between them. The CDR3 nucleotides read TGTGCCACCAGCTCCCCTGGCCTACTGGGTGATTTCTTT. Residues: CATSSPGLLGDFF.

The gene calls are TRBV25-1 and TRBJ2-5; TRBD1 agrees at 8 bases. Looked up from germline, CDR1 is MGHDK and CDR2 is SYGVNS. This CDR3 comprises 15 residues. Losses at the gene ends were 6 bases for V and 4 bases for J; bases not matched to a gene: 10. The CDR3 is CASSLLGQGGETQYF. The CDR3 nucleotides are TGTGCCAGCAGCCTACTTGGACAGGGTGGAGAGACCCAGTACTTC. The complete variable domain, with remaining parts taken from reference TRBV25-1 and TRBJ2-5, reads EADIYQTPRYLVIGTGKKITLECSQTMGHDKMYWYQQDPGMELHLIHYSYGVNSTEKGDLSSESTVSRIRTEHFPLTLESARPSHTSQYLCASSLLGQGGETQYFGPGTRLLVL.

CDR3: CASRPLLGGAHNEQFF. As DNA, the CDR3 is TGTGCCAGCAGACCACTTCTTGGCGGGGCTCACAATGAGCAGTTCTTC. The V gene is TRBV12-3 or TRBV12-4, the J gene TRBJ2-1, with D maybe TRBD2 (6 bases). V lost 6 bases and J lost 5, with 20 bases in between. The CDR3 length is 16 residues.

The rearrangement links TRBV12-3 or TRBV12-4 to TRBJ2-2; D is possibly TRBD2 (6 bases). The CDR3 is made up of 16 amino acids. Deletions cut 4 bases from V and 3 bases from J, with 15 bases between. The CDR3 loop is CASSSLTSLDTGELFF. CDR3 bases: TGTGCCAGCAGTTCACTGACTAGTCTGGACACCGGGGAGCTGTTTTTT.

This clonotype was recorded at least ten times. The chain's CDR3 is CASSYSDRGSYEQYF. The CDR3 DNA follows: TGTGCCAGCAGTTACTCGGACAGGGGGAGCTACGAGCAGTACTTC. The V gene is TRBV6-2 or TRBV6-3, the J gene TRBJ2-7; 10 nucleotides match TRBD1. Germline V gene sequence: CDR1 MNHEY, CDR2 SVGEGT. V gave up 0 bases and J gave up 3 bases; unmatched junction bases: 2. There are 15 residues in the CDR3.

The V and J genes are TRBV30 and TRBJ2-7; TRBD1 matches at 10 bases. With V trimmed by 1 base and J by 6 bases, 3 bases remained unmatched. The CDR3 is made up of 13 amino acids. From germline, CDR1 is GTSNPN and CDR2 SVGIG (reference sequence). CDR3: CAWSEGQGLEQYF. In nucleotides, the CDR3 is TGTGCCTGGAGTGAGGGACAGGGGCTCGAGCAGTACTTC.

The table lists this clonotype with many counts. The chain has TRBV7-2 and TRBJ2-7, with D hard to call. Germline-derived CDR1 and CDR2 are SGHTA and FQGNSA. With 4 bases removed from V and 1 base from J, the gap between germline ends came to 17 bases. CDR3 length: 16 residues. The CDR3 sequence is CASSSLRTGMSYEQYF. In DNA, the CDR3 is TGTGCCAGCAGCTCACTAAGGACGGGCATGTCCTACGAGCAGTACTTC.

In this sample, this clonotype turned up many times. The chain joins TRBV13 to TRBJ2-7; D not resolved. This CDR3 is built from 13 residues. Trimming took 6 bases from V and 2 from J, leaving 11 bases between them. Germline loops: CDR1 PRHDT, CDR2 FYEKMQ (reference sequence). CDR3 amino acids: CASSLKTAYEQYF. In DNA form, the CDR3 reads TGTGCCAGCAGTTTAAAGACCGCCTACGAGCAGTACTTC.